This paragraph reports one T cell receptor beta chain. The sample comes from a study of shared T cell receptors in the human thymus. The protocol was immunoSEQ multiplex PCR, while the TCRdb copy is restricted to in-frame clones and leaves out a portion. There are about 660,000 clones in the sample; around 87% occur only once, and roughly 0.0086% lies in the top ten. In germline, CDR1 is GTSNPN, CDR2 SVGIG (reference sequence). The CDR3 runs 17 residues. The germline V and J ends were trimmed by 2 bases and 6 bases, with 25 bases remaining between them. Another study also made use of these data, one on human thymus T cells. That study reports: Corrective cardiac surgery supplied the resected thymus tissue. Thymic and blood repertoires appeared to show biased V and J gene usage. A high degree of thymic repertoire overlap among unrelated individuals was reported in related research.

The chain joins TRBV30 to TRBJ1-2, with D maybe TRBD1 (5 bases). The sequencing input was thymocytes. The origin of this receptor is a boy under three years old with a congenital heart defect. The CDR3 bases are TGTGCCTGGAGTCCAACAGGCCTAAGACACTTAAAAGATGGCTACACCTTC. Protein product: CAWSPTGLRHLKDGYTF.